Listed here are 32 T cell receptor beta chains from one sample, sequenced in a study of T-cell reconstitution after alpha-beta-depleted transplantation in children. Preparation of the TCRbeta library was carried out with unique molecular identifiers. TCRdb fed the PCR reads into MiXCR, producing one record per CDR3 protein. In the table there are a few hundred thousand distinct CDR3 sequences, roughly 20% of which are singletons. The material was PBMCs from the stem cell graft donor, obtained from the stem cell graft. The source is a human donor who donated a stem cell graft to a child with acute myeloid leukemia.

Of note for this clonotype: Relative to the germline gene, one junction end is altered; a read error may explain this. The V call is TRBV20-1, the J call TRBJ2-1, with D perhaps matching TRBD1 (5 bases). This CDR3 has 15 amino acids. Per the germline V gene, CDR1 is DFQATT and CDR2 is SNEGSKA (reference sequence). CDR3 sequence: CSARVRAGPYNEQFF. CDR3 bases: TGCAGTGCCAGAGTCCGGGCAGGGCCCTACAATGAGCAGTTCTTC.

This clonotype was counted between two and nine times. V is TRBV4-2 and J is TRBJ1-1; 7 nucleotides line up with TRBD1. CDR3 length equals 18 residues. Germline-derived CDR1 and CDR2 are LGHNA and YNFKEQ. V was clipped by 0 bases and J by 1 base; unmatched bases: 11. CDR3 protein: CASSQDSQGGAGNTEAFF. The CDR3 DNA reads as TGTGCCAGCAGCCAAGATAGTCAGGGGGGCGCGGGGAACACTGAAGCTTTCTTT.

This clonotype was counted a few times. The chain is built from TRBV12-3 or TRBV12-4 and TRBJ2-4, with a tentative D call TRBD1 (6 bases). The CDR3 is 17 residues long. V gave up 5 bases and J gave up 0 bases, with 17 bases separating them. The CDR3 DNA follows: TGTGCCAGCAGTATGTACAGGGCTCAGGGAGCCAAAAACATTCAGTACTTC. This encodes CASSMYRAQGAKNIQYF.

This clonotype was seen a handful of times. This chain uses TRBV12-3 or TRBV12-4 with TRBJ2-7, with 10 bases matching TRBD2. J was trimmed by 6 bases and V by 5 bases; bases with no gene match: 4. The CDR3 covers 13 residues. The CDR3 DNA reads TGTGCCAGCAGTCAAGGACTAGCGGTCGAGCAGTACTTC. Translating gives CASSQGLAVEQYF.

This clonotype has a handful of counts. V and J are TRBV27 and TRBJ2-2; no definite D call. The CDR3 covers 12 residues. Trimming cost V 7 bases and J 4 bases, with 7 bases left between them. Germline loops: CDR1 MNHEY, CDR2 SMNVEV (reference sequence). CDR3 bases: TGTGCCAGCATGTCCCCCACCGGGGAGCTGTTTTTT. Encoded protein: CASMSPTGELFF.

This chain links TRBV12-3 or TRBV12-4 with TRBJ2-5, with D perhaps matching TRBD1 (7 bases). The V and J ends lost 6 bases and 4 bases respectively, with 21 bases between them. The CDR3 sequence is 16 residues long. CDR3 coding DNA: TGTGCCAGCAGCCAGCCGGGACCCCAGGGGGGAGAGACCCAGTACTTC. Amino acids: CASSQPGPQGGETQYF.

This clonotype has just a few counts. The V gene is TRBV20-1, the J gene TRBJ1-4; maybe TRBD1 (5 bases). Trimming removed 6 bases at V and 2 bases at J, with 13 bases between. The CDR3 is made up of 14 amino acids. CDR1 DFQATT and CDR2 SNEGSKA come from the germline V gene (reference sequence). Here the CDR3 DNA reads TGCAGTGCGGGCCCTAGGGGTACTAATGAAAAACTGTTTTTT. Protein product: CSAGPRGTNEKLFF.

This clonotype was found many times. This chain links TRBV20-1 with TRBJ2-4; the match to TRBD2 covers 7 bases. The CDR3 length is 13 residues. Germline lookup yields CDR1 DFQATT and CDR2 SNEGSKA (reference sequence). With V trimmed by 2 bases and J by 7 bases, 5 bases remained unmatched. This CDR3 is CSARPWGGNIQYF. The CDR3 DNA reads as TGCAGTGCTAGACCCTGGGGGGGGAACATTCAGTACTTC.

The sample holds a few counts of this clonotype. The J gene is TRBJ2-2, the V gene TRBV24-1; possibly TRBD1 for D (5 bases). The CDR3 length is 15 residues. Germline V lookup: CDR1 KGHDR, CDR2 SFDVKD. V was pared by 5 bases and J by 3 bases, with 12 bases between. CDR3 bases: TGTGCCACCAGTGGTTTACAGGCGGACACCGGGGAGCTGTTTTTT. It encodes CATSGLQADTGELFF.

This clonotype was recorded at least ten times. J is TRBJ2-3 and V is TRBV27; no clear D gene. The CDR3 sequence is 14 residues long. Trimming took off 2 bases at V and 2 bases at J, with 8 bases between the two ends. Germline V CDR1 and CDR2: MNHEY, SMNVEV (reference sequence). In DNA form, the CDR3 reads TGTGCCAGCAGTTTAGACATCTACACAGATACGCAGTATTTT. As protein: CASSLDIYTDTQYF.

J is TRBJ2-1 and V is TRBV12-3 or TRBV12-4; maybe TRBD2 (5 bases). The ends were cut back, 3 bases at V and 8 bases at J, with 17 bases in the middle. The CDR3 extends over 15 amino acids. The CDR3 sequence: CASSLGAAPRDEQFF. Here the CDR3 DNA reads TGTGCCAGCAGTTTGGGAGCGGCGCCTAGGGATGAGCAGTTCTTC.

The chain links TRBV12-3 or TRBV12-4 to TRBJ1-2; D not certain. The CDR3 consists of 14 residues. V was clipped by 3 bases and J by 7 bases, with 15 bases between them. This CDR3 is CASSFGSSSGGYTF. Written as DNA, the CDR3 is TGTGCCAGCAGTTTCGGGTCCTCCAGCGGTGGCTACACCTTC.

This clonotype was recorded only once. The genes are TRBV2 and TRBJ1-5; D not resolved. This CDR3 has 15 amino acids. CDR1 and CDR2 from the germline V gene are SNHLY and FYNNEI. V dropped 1 base and J dropped 1 base, with 8 bases sitting between them. Written as DNA, the CDR3 is TGTGCCAGCAGTGAAGAGGGCGGAAGCAATCAGCCCCAGCATTTT. The encoded protein is CASSEEGGSNQPQHF.

The chain is built from TRBV7-6 and TRBJ2-7; possible D gene TRBD1, 6 bases. V was trimmed by 4 bases and J by 0 bases, leaving 19 bases between them. The CDR3 contains 17 residues. Germline CDR1 is SGHVS and CDR2 is FNYEAQ. The CDR3 is CASSSMTYDRSSYEQYF. The CDR3 DNA sequence: TGTGCCAGCAGCTCAATGACTTATGACAGGAGCTCCTACGAGCAGTACTTC.

This clonotype was detected many times. The rearrangement links TRBV5-1 to TRBJ2-7; the D call may be TRBD1 or TRBD2 (5 bases each). The CDR3 totals 12 residues. Germline V CDR1 and CDR2: SGHRS, YFSETQ. V shed 2 bases and J shed 7 bases, with 10 bases lying between them. CDR3 in DNA: TGCGCCAGCAGCTTTGAGGGGCTTGAGCAGTACTTC. It encodes CASSFEGLEQYF.

V is TRBV29-1 and J is TRBJ2-5; D possibly corresponds to TRBD1 (6 bases). Germline loops: CDR1 SQVTM, CDR2 ANQGSEA. V was shortened by 5 bases and J by 2 bases, with 12 bases between the two germline ends. The CDR3 has 13 residues. Here the CDR3 reads CSVRDTRQETQYF. The CDR3 coding sequence is TGCAGCGTTAGGGACACCCGACAAGAGACCCAGTACTTC.

V is TRBV3-1 and J is TRBJ1-3; tentatively, D is TRBD1 (6 bases). CDR3 length: 16 amino acids. Trimming took off 1 base at V and 1 base at J, with 11 bases between the two ends. CDR1 and CDR2 from the germline V gene are LGHDT and YNNKEL (reference sequence). In DNA, the CDR3 is TGTGCCAGCAGCCAAGTCCTGGACAGTTCTGGAAACACCATATATTTT. Translated: CASSQVLDSSGNTIYF.

This clonotype was seen a few times. The J gene is TRBJ2-4, the V gene TRBV28, with 8 bases matching TRBD1. The germline gives CDR1 MDHEN, CDR2 SYDVKM. The length of the CDR3 is 14 residues. Trimming cost V 5 bases and J 8 bases; bases outside gene matches: 8. CDR3: CASSPRTGWDIQYF. The CDR3 DNA sequence: TGTGCCAGCAGTCCACGGACAGGGTGGGACATTCAGTACTTC.

In DNA form, the CDR3 reads TGTGCCACCAAGGGTAGCGTACAAGAGACCCAGTACTTC. This sequence encodes CATKGSVQETQYF. The chain joins TRBV2 to TRBJ2-5, with D possibly being TRBD2 (5 bases). Germline loops: CDR1 SNHLY, CDR2 FYNNEI. This CDR3 spans 13 amino acids. The V and J ends lost 10 bases and 2 bases respectively, with 14 bases between them.

This clonotype has more than one count but fewer than ten. The chain has TRBV5-1 and TRBJ2-7; 9 positions agree with TRBD1. Germline V gene sequence: CDR1 SGHRS, CDR2 YFSETQ. The V gene end was trimmed by 2 bases and the J gene end by 3 bases; junction bases not matched to a gene: 12. This CDR3 region has 17 residues. The CDR3 here is CASSFPTGGQGHYEQYF. CDR3 bases: TGCGCCAGCAGCTTCCCCACAGGAGGACAGGGGCACTACGAGCAGTACTTC.

The chain has TRBV7-3 and TRBJ2-3; TRBD2 matches at 10 bases. Germline trimming cut 5 bases from V and 3 bases from J; bases unmatched to any gene: 8. This CDR3 has 16 amino acids. The germline gives CDR1 SGHTA, CDR2 FQGTGA. CDR3 residues: CASSPGLAVGTDTQYF. For the CDR3, the DNA is TGTGCCAGCAGCCCCGGACTAGCGGTTGGAACAGATACGCAGTATTTT.

This clonotype was counted between two and nine times. The rearrangement links TRBV4-1 to TRBJ2-5; the D gene could be TRBD1 or TRBD2 (5 bases each). Trimming cost V 2 bases and J 5 bases, with 12 bases left between them. The CDR3 runs to 14 residues. Germline-derived CDR1 and CDR2 are MGHRA and YSYEKL. The chain's CDR3 is CASSQRGGGETQYF. The CDR3 nucleotides are TGCGCCAGCAGCCAAAGGGGTGGCGGGGAGACCCAGTACTTC.

This clonotype was seen many times. The chain employs TRBV20-1 and TRBJ2-1; D is possibly TRBD1 or TRBD2 (5 bases each). The CDR3 covers 15 residues. Per germline, CDR1 DFQATT and CDR2 SNEGSKA (reference sequence). V dropped 3 bases and J dropped 4 bases, with 16 bases sitting between them. The CDR3 bases are TGCAGTGCTAGGGGGGTAAGAGATCCTTACAATGAGCAGTTCTTC. Its protein product is CSARGVRDPYNEQFF.

This chain uses TRBV15 with TRBJ2-7; D is uncertain. Germline V gene lookup returns CDR1 LNHNV and CDR2 YYDKDF (reference sequence). This CDR3 is 15 amino acids long. V was pared by 1 base and J by 2 bases, with 12 bases between. The DNA of the CDR3 is TGTGCCACCAGCAGAGGTCCAGAGCAGACCTACGAGCAGTACTTC. This sequence encodes CATSRGPEQTYEQYF.

The chain couples TRBV5-4 to TRBJ2-7; the D gene could be TRBD1 or TRBD2 (5 bases each). V lost 4 bases, J lost 12 bases, and 14 bases lay in between. CDR3 size: 11 residues. Germline V gene lookup returns CDR1 SGHNT and CDR2 YYREEE (reference sequence). The CDR3 protein is CASSRDGSSYF. In DNA form, the CDR3 reads TGTGCCAGCAGCCGGGACGGCTCATCGTACTTC.

This clonotype has more than one count but fewer than ten. The rearrangement uses TRBV12-3 or TRBV12-4 and TRBJ2-7; D might be TRBD1 (6 bases). With 4 bases removed from V and 7 bases from J, the gap between germline ends came to 29 bases. This CDR3 contains 18 residues. CDR3 loop: CASSSDPLGRRGIREQYF. The CDR3 bases are TGTGCCAGCAGTTCAGACCCCCTAGGGCGAAGGGGGATTCGGGAGCAGTACTTC.

This clonotype was seen only a few times. CDR3 nucleotide sequence: TGCGCCAGCAGCCGACACACCCGGGGCACAACCAGCTCCTACGAGCAGTACTTC. This encodes CASSRHTRGTTSSYEQYF. The chain recombines TRBV5-1 with TRBJ2-7; D possibly uses TRBD1 or TRBD2 (5 bases each). The CDR3 runs 18 residues. Trimming pared 4 bases from V and 0 bases from J, leaving 23 bases between. In germline, CDR1 is SGHRS, CDR2 YFSETQ.

A few counts support this clonotype. This sequence joins TRBV24-1 and TRBJ2-5; TRBD1 agrees at 7 bases. Per germline, CDR1 KGHDR and CDR2 SFDVKD. The CDR3 runs to 13 residues. V lost 4 bases and J lost 8; bases outside the gene matches: 6. The CDR3 region is CATSEAGDRTQYF. The DNA for the CDR3 is TGTGCCACCAGTGAGGCAGGGGACAGAACCCAGTACTTC.

This clonotype was detected only a few times. This chain uses TRBV29-1 with TRBJ2-3, with D perhaps matching TRBD1 (5 bases). Trimming pared 6 bases from V and 3 bases from J, leaving 10 bases between. The CDR3 covers 12 residues. Germline CDR1 SQVTM, CDR2 ANQGSEA. CDR3 bases: TGCAGCGTGACCAGGGAAACAGATACGCAGTATTTT. Translated: CSVTRETDTQYF.

This clonotype was counted a few times. This chain links TRBV4-1 with TRBJ2-1; D is perhaps TRBD2 (5 bases). Germline CDR1 is MGHRA and CDR2 is YSYEKL. The CDR3 totals 13 residues. Trimming removed 0 bases at V and 8 bases at J, with 8 bases between. The CDR3 protein is CASSQEEEYEQFF. The CDR3 DNA follows: TGCGCCAGCAGCCAAGAGGAGGAGTATGAGCAGTTCTTC.

This clonotype showed up just a few times. The CDR3 nucleotides read TGTGCCAGCAGCCAGGACCCCGGGACTAGCGTTTCCGGAGATACGCAGTATTTT. The encoded protein is CASSQDPGTSVSGDTQYF. The rearrangement joins TRBV4-2 to TRBJ2-3, with 10 nucleotides matching TRBD2. This CDR3 has 18 amino acids. The junction had 14 bases not matched to a gene; V was cut back by 3 bases and J by 5 bases. Germline CDR1 is LGHNA and CDR2 is YNFKEQ.

This clonotype was recorded a few times. V is TRBV12-3 or TRBV12-4 and J is TRBJ1-6; perhaps TRBD1 as D (5 bases). The CDR3 loop spans 12 amino acids. The V and J ends lost 4 bases and 12 bases respectively, with 10 bases between them. This chain's CDR3 is CASSYRLVPLHF. CDR3 coding DNA: TGTGCCAGCAGTTACAGGCTGGTACCCCTCCACTTT.